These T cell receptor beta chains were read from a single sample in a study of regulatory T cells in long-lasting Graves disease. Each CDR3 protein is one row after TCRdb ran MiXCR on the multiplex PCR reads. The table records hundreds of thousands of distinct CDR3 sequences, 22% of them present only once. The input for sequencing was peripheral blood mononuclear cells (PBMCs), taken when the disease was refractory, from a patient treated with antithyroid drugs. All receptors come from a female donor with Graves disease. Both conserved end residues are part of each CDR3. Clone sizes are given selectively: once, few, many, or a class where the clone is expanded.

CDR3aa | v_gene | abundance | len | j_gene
CASSLDRVNTEAFF | TRBV28 | many | 14 | TRBJ1-1
CASSRAGEADTQYF | TRBV3-1 | once | 14 | TRBJ2-3
CSAPLRQGFEETQYF | TRBV20-1 | . | 15 | TRBJ2-5
CASSSETSGGVYEQYF | TRBV28 | many | 16 | TRBJ2-7
CSAPGLASHEQFF | TRBV20-1 | . | 13 | TRBJ2-1
CASSTPGSYGYTF | TRBV19 | many | 13 | TRBJ1-2
CASSLIGGGETQYF | TRBV5-4 | many | 14 | TRBJ2-5
CSAREAGRSETQYF | TRBV20-1 | few | 14 | TRBJ2-5
CASSMDGGGTQYF | TRBV7-9 | . | 13 | TRBJ2-5
CATGREQGNTEASF | TRBV12-3/TRBV12-4 | few | 14 | TRBJ1-1
CASRAGSQPQHF | TRBV19 | many | 12 | TRBJ1-5
CASSPTGFRYEQYF | TRBV3-1 | . | 14 | TRBJ2-7
CASRTSGGSYEQYF | TRBV19 | few | 14 | TRBJ2-7
CATSRDHNQETQYF | TRBV15 | many | 14 | TRBJ2-5
CAWSSESVAEETQYF | TRBV30 | few | 15 | TRBJ2-5
CASSHPQPQHF | TRBV5-6 | . | 11 | TRBJ1-5
CASSIDLIDSYSGANVLTF | TRBV19 | . | 19 | TRBJ2-6
CASSLVFLWETQYF | TRBV7-2 | many | 14 | TRBJ2-5
CASTIWTGTTNYGYTF | TRBV12-3/TRBV12-4 | many | 16 | TRBJ1-2
CASSQGAAGYGYTF | TRBV3-1 | . | 14 | TRBJ1-2
CASSTHSGLANTGELFF | TRBV7-2 | few | 17 | TRBJ2-2
CSVRRQGWAGELFF | TRBV29-1 | few | 14 | TRBJ2-2
CASTRRPSYEQYF | TRBV6-1 | many | 13 | TRBJ2-7
CASSQTLERAETQYF | TRBV18 | . | 15 | TRBJ2-5
CSARGMGWNTGELFF | TRBV20-1 | few | 15 | TRBJ2-2
CASRDRAQEAQYF | TRBV19 | . | 13 | TRBJ2-5
CASSSRQDYNEQFF | TRBV28 | few | 14 | TRBJ2-1
CSARRGASSYEQYF | TRBV20-1 | . | 14 | TRBJ2-7
CASSLEGTGELVF | TRBV7-9 | once | 13 | TRBJ2-2
CASSFTQGGQPQHF | TRBV7-2 | many | 14 | TRBJ1-5
CASSSPGTQATELFF | TRBV5-6 | few | 15 | TRBJ1-4
CAISGQGKGEQYF | TRBV10-3 | . | 13 | TRBJ2-7
CASSHRASGHNEQFF | TRBV28 | . | 15 | TRBJ2-1
CASSLRWGYEQYF | TRBV28 | many | 13 | TRBJ2-7
CASSYFGQDPLNEQFF | TRBV6-2/TRBV6-3 | . | 16 | TRBJ2-1
CSARESSYNSPLHF | TRBV20-1 | . | 14 | TRBJ1-6
CASRNRDRGNEKLFF | TRBV19 | . | 15 | TRBJ1-4
CASRGIRDPREAFF | TRBV2 | many | 14 | TRBJ1-1
CASSYRGSYEQYF | TRBV6-2/TRBV6-3 | many | 13 | TRBJ2-7
CASSNSPAGGYTF | TRBV19 | . | 13 | TRBJ1-2
CSVGSTDSYGYTF | TRBV29-1 | few | 13 | TRBJ1-2
CASSQDGYKNIQYF | TRBV4-3 | . | 14 | TRBJ2-4